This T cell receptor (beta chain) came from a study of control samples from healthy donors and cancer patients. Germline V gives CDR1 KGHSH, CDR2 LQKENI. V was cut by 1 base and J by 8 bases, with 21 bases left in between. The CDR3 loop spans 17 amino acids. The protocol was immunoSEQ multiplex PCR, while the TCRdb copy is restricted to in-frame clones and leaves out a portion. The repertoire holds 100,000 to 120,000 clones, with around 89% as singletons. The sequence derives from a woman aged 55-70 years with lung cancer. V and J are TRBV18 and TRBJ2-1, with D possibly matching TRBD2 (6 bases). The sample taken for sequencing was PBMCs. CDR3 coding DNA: TGTGCCAGCTCACCACAGGAGGGGTTGGGTTCCGGCTATGAGCAGTTCTTC. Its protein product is CASSPQEGLGSGYEQFF.